These 23 T cell receptor beta chains originate from one sample sequenced in a study of T cells in women clearing cervical HPV infection. Using immunoSEQ multiplex PCR, the repertoire was profiled, and TCRdb retains in-frame clones only, with some absent. Its table lists some 20,000 clones. Input material: blood buffy coat. The receptors were gathered from a woman between 18 and 70 years old with a cervical HPV16 infection that either progressed to CIN3+ or cleared (not recorded which).

Worth noting for this clone: The read terminates 3 residues before the CDR3 end, so the remaining end is supplied by the germline J gene. V usage is TRBV7-2 and J usage is TRBJ1-2; a possible D gene is TRBD1 (6 bases). CDR1 and CDR2 (germline): SGHTA, FQGNSA. The V end was cut by 4 bases, the J end by 4 bases, with 16 bases between. The CDR3 is 15 amino acids. CDR3 DNA (partial): TGTGCCAGCAGCTCACAACAGGGTTTGAGCTATGGC. Protein: CASSSQQGLSYG. The CDR3 in full is CASSSQQGLSYGYTF.

Turning to this clone: The read terminates 3 residues ahead of where the CDR3 ends, so the germline J gene completes it. This chain joins TRBV7-2 and TRBJ2-3, with 9 bases that match TRBD1. Germline V gives CDR1 SGHTA, CDR2 FQGNSA. This CDR3 has 15 residues. Incomplete CDR3 DNA: TGTGCCAGCAGCCCTGGGACAGGGACCGGGGAGACG. It is translated as CASSPGTGTGET. The entire CDR3 sequence reads CASSPGTGTGETQYF.

A word on this clone: The read comes to an end 3 residues before the CDR3 does, leaving the germline J gene to fill in the end. This chain joins TRBV20-1 and TRBJ1-2; TRBD1 might be the D (6 bases). The CDR3 is 14 residues long. Between the trimmed V and J ends, which lost 2 bases and 5 bases, there was a span of 15 bases. CDR1 is DFQATT and CDR2 is SNEGSKA in the germline V gene (reference sequence). The CDR3 protein is CSARLRGSSYGYTF. CDR3 DNA, as far as it was read: TGCAGTGCTAGACTGAGGGGGTCTTCATATGGC.

Comment on this clone: The DNA ends 3 residues before the CDR3 does, and the rest of the CDR3 is filled in from the germline J gene. The chain joins TRBV2 to TRBJ2-1; D unclear. V was pared by 1 base and J by 0 bases, with 7 bases between. Per germline, CDR1 SNHLY and CDR2 FYNNEI. The length of the CDR3 is 15 residues. The DNA read from the CDR3 is TGTGCCAGCAGTGAAGGGCAGGTCTCCTACAATGAG. Translated, it gives CASSEGQVSYNE. The whole CDR3 protein reads CASSEGQVSYNEQFF.

In the case of this clone: The CDR3 end is not reached by the read, which stops 3 residues before it; the germline J gene fills it in. J is TRBJ2-5 and V is TRBV23-1; the match to TRBD2 covers 8 bases. TRBV23-1 is known as an ORF, though its function is uncertain. Trimming took 4 bases from V and 4 from J; bases not matched to a gene: 17. The CDR3 covers 18 residues. The CDR3 bases that were read are TGCGCCAGCAGTCCCCCGCTTGGGTCGGGGGGGGGAAGAGAGACC. Protein: CASSPPLGSGGGRET. From start to end, the CDR3 is CASSPPLGSGGGRETQYF.

A note on this clone: The read comes to an end 3 residues before the CDR3 does, leaving the germline J gene to fill in the end. This chain uses TRBV7-9 with TRBJ1-5, with TRBD1 identical over 7 bases. Germline loops: CDR1 SEHNR, CDR2 FQNEAQ (reference sequence). J gave up 1 base and V 1 base, and 1 base lay outside the gene matches. This CDR3 is 15 amino acids long. The CDR3 DNA, read in part, is TGTGCCAGCAGCTTAGGCAGGGGGAGCAATCAGCCC. Residues: CASSLGRGSNQP. The entire CDR3 is CASSLGRGSNQPQHF.

About this clone itself: The read gets to within 3 residues of the CDR3 end, and the germline J gene fills in the rest. J is TRBJ2-7 and V is TRBV2; 7 bases align to TRBD1. CDR3 length: 13 amino acids. CDR1 and CDR2 (germline): SNHLY, FYNNEI. V gave up 7 bases and J gave up 0 bases; unmatched junction bases: 3. The sequenced CDR3 bases are TGTGCCAGCACGGGGACAGACTCCTACGAG. Translating it yields CASTGTDSYE. From start to end, the CDR3 is CASTGTDSYEQYF. The complete variable domain, with remaining parts taken from reference TRBV2 and TRBJ2-7, reads EPEVTQTPSHQVTQMGQEVILRCVPISNHLYFYWYRQILGQKVEFLVSFYNNEISEKSEIFDDQFSVERPDGSNFTLKIRSTKLEDSAMYFCASTGTDSYEQYFGPGTRLTVT.

Details on this clone: Read coverage stops 3 residues before the CDR3 terminus; the germline J gene supplies the remainder. The chain couples TRBV24-1 to TRBJ2-3; TRBD2 matches 8 bases. Trimming cost V 2 bases and J 5 bases; bases outside gene matches: 5. Germline V CDR1 and CDR2: KGHDR, SFDVKD. The CDR3 extends over 15 amino acids. CDR3 DNA, as far as it was read: TGTGCCACCAGTGATTGGCGGGGGGTCGGAGATACG. Translating gives CATSDWRGVGDT. The entire CDR3 reads CATSDWRGVGDTQYF.

Worth noting for this clone: Read coverage stops 3 residues before the CDR3 terminus; the germline J gene supplies the remainder. The chain couples TRBV4-1 to TRBJ2-5, with 7 bases identical to TRBD2. After removal of 1 base from V and 3 bases from J, the junction contained 2 bases not matched to a gene. Germline V gene data show CDR1 as MGHRA and CDR2 as YSYEKL. The CDR3 is made up of 14 amino acids. CDR3 amino acids: CASSQGGLEETQYF. The DNA read from the CDR3 is TGCGCCAGCAGCCAAGGCGGACTAGAAGAGACC.

In regard to this clone: The read ends 3 residues early relative to the CDR3; the germline J gene fills the gap. The chain is built from TRBV20-1 and TRBJ2-5, with 10 bases identical to TRBD1. The J segment lost 3 bases and the V segment lost 6 bases, leaving 10 bases of the junction unmatched. The CDR3 spans 15 residues. Germline lookup yields CDR1 DFQATT and CDR2 SNEGSKA (reference sequence). This chain's CDR3 is CSAQTGGDLEETQYF. The sequenced part of the CDR3 DNA is TGCAGTGCCCAGACAGGGGGCGATTTGGAAGAGACC.

On this clone: A read error may produce the germline difference seen at one junction end. The read ends 3 residues before the CDR3 terminus; that terminus is restored from the germline J gene. The gene calls are TRBV4-2 and TRBJ2-7, with 11 bases that match TRBD2. The CDR3 extends over 15 amino acids. CDR1 is LGHNA, CDR2 YNFKEQ, per germline. CDR3 DNA (partial): TGCGCCAGCAGCCAAGATCTAGCGGGGGGTTACGAG. It translates to CASSQDLAGGYE. The whole CDR3 reads CASSQDLAGGYEQYF.

On this clone itself: The read stops 3 residues short of the end of the CDR3; the missing end is completed from the germline J gene. This chain uses TRBV2 with TRBJ1-4; D gene unclear. The CDR3 sequence is 14 residues long. V shed 6 bases and J shed 0 bases, with 8 bases lying between them. The germline CDR1 and CDR2 sequences are SNHLY and FYNNEI. CDR3 DNA (partial): TGTGCCAGCAGATTGCTAGCAACTAATGAAAAA. It codes for CASRLLATNEK. The whole CDR3 sequence is CASRLLATNEKLFF. The whole variable domain, remainder taken from reference TRBV2 and TRBJ1-4, is EPEVTQTPSHQVTQMGQEVILRCVPISNHLYFYWYRQILGQKVEFLVSFYNNEISEKSEIFDDQFSVERPDGSNFTLKIRSTKLEDSAMYFCASRLLATNEKLFFGSGTQLSVL.

As to this clone: Coverage ceases 3 residues before the CDR3 finishes, and the germline J gene fills in the end. The rearrangement joins TRBV7-3 to TRBJ1-6, with D uncertain. The CDR3 length is 16 residues. V was shortened by 5 bases and J by 6 bases, with 17 bases between the two germline ends. Per germline, CDR1 SGHTA and CDR2 FQGTGA. This chain's CDR3 is CASSQNKRGPNSPLHF. The CDR3 bases that were read are TGTGCCAGCAGCCAGAACAAACGGGGTCCTAATTCACCC.

Details on this clone: The read falls 3 residues short of the CDR3 end, and the missing part is taken from the germline J gene. The V and J genes are TRBV30 and TRBJ1-1; 12 bases fit TRBD1. Germline CDR1 reads GTSNPN; CDR2 reads SVGIG (reference sequence). This CDR3 is built from 13 residues. CDR3 residues: CAWRGGQGAPAFF. The part of the CDR3 DNA that was read is TGTGCCTGGAGGGGGGGACAGGGGGCGCCA.

A remark on this clone: The read is 3 residues too short to cover the CDR3 end, so that end is filled in from the germline J gene. This chain links TRBV7-9 with TRBJ2-2, with D perhaps matching TRBD1 (6 bases). Germline V CDR1 and CDR2: SEHNR, FQNEAQ (reference sequence). The CDR3 length is 14 residues. The V gene lost 5 bases and the J gene lost 5 bases, with 12 bases spanning the gap. The CDR3 sequence is CASSPLGTTGELFF. CDR3 bases read: TGTGCCAGCAGCCCATTGGGGACAACCGGGGAG.

Turning to this clone: With the read ending 3 residues before the CDR3 end, the germline J gene is used to fill in that end. The genes are TRBV2 and TRBJ1-6; D is possibly TRBD1 (5 bases). CDR1 SNHLY and CDR2 FYNNEI come from the germline V gene. The length of the CDR3 is 13 residues. Trimming took off 8 bases at V and 9 bases at J, with 14 bases between the two ends. CDR3 residues: CASQRGKSSPLHF. CDR3 DNA (partial): TGTGCCAGCCAACGGGGGAAGTCTTCACCC.

Points on this clone: The read stops 3 residues short of the end of the CDR3; the missing end is completed from the germline J gene. This rearrangement joins TRBV7-3 to TRBJ2-2, with D tentatively TRBD1 (6 bases). The CDR3 spans 14 residues. Per the germline V gene, CDR1 is SGHTA and CDR2 is FQGTGA. Incomplete CDR3 DNA: TGTGCCAGCAGCTTAACGGTTCCAGGGGAAAAG. Translation gives CASSLTVPGEK. The CDR3, in full, reads CASSLTVPGEKLFF.

A word on this clone: The read falls 3 residues short of the CDR3 end, and the missing part is taken from the germline J gene. This chain joins TRBV20-1 and TRBJ2-1; the match to TRBD1 covers 8 bases. V trimming: 4 bases; J trimming: 5 bases; junction bases outside the gene matches: 4. Germline CDR1 is DFQATT and CDR2 is SNEGSKA (reference sequence). The CDR3 has 13 residues. CDR3 protein: CSAIGQGDNEQFF. The CDR3 DNA, read in part, is TGCAGTGCTATCGGACAGGGTGACAATGAG.

A note on this clone: With the read ending 3 residues before the CDR3 end, the germline J gene is used to fill in that end. The chain couples TRBV15 to TRBJ2-5; 7 bases are a match to TRBD1. The CDR3 has 15 amino acids. V trimming: 1 base; J trimming: 2 bases; junction bases outside the gene matches: 4. From germline, CDR1 is LNHNV and CDR2 YYDKDF (reference sequence). CDR3 amino acids: CATSRGQGVQETQYF. The sequenced part of the CDR3 DNA is TGTGCCACCAGCAGAGGTCAGGGGGTTCAAGAGACC.

Details on this clone: The CDR3 goes on 3 residues after the read ends, and that part is filled in from the germline J gene. The rearrangement uses TRBV12-3 or TRBV12-4 and TRBJ2-5; D gene ambiguous. V was cut by 2 bases and J by 5 bases, with 9 bases left in between. The CDR3 has 13 residues. The CDR3 sequence: CASSLRALETQYF. Partial CDR3 DNA: TGTGCCAGCAGTTTAAGGGCCCTGGAGACC.

A remark on this clone: The CDR3 extends 3 residues past the end of the read, so its final part is completed from the germline J gene. V gene TRBV6-2 or TRBV6-3 combines with J gene TRBJ2-5; D ambiguous. In germline, CDR1 is MNHEY, CDR2 SVGEGT. Deletions cut 6 bases from V and 5 bases from J, with 7 bases between. The CDR3 sequence is 11 residues long. CDR3 DNA, as far as it was read: TGTGCCAGCAGCATCCGGGAGACC. Protein: CASSIRET. In full, the CDR3 reads CASSIRETQYF.

Concerning this clone: The read finishes 3 residues shy of the CDR3 end, and the germline J gene is used to complete it. The J gene is TRBJ1-2, the V gene TRBV7-9, with a possible D match to TRBD1 (5 bases). The germline V gene has CDR1 SEHNR and CDR2 FQNEAQ (reference sequence). The CDR3 spans 13 residues. The CDR3 here is CASSGGSAYDYTF. The CDR3 bases that were read are TGTGCCAGCAGCGGGGGGTCTGCCTACGAC.

CDR3 DNA, as far as it was read: TGTGCCAGCAGTCGGGACTTAACCGGGGAG. As protein: CASSRDLTGE. The entire CDR3 is CASSRDLTGELFF. The chain carries TRBV7-2 and TRBJ2-2, with D maybe TRBD2 (6 bases). The CDR3 goes on 3 residues after the read ends, and that part is filled in from the germline J gene. The germline V gene encodes CDR1 SGHTA and CDR2 FQGNSA. Trimming left V 6 bases short and J 5 bases short, with 10 bases between. The CDR3 extends over 13 amino acids.